This T cell receptor beta chain was captured in a study of cytomegalovirus exposure and HLA in healthy donors. Primers: 60 Vbeta forward and 13 Jbeta reverse. Clones were sequenced by immunoSEQ multiplex PCR, and TCRdb holds only the in-frame ones, with some missing. The sample lists 130,000 to 150,000 clones; roughly 80% were seen once. This TCR was recovered from a man between 35 and 55 years old in good health and CMV-seropositive. Material: PBMCs.

The CDR3 coding sequence is TGCAGCGTTGGGGGAATAACAAGGACAACAGATACGCAGTATTTT. Encoded protein: CSVGGITRTTDTQYF. The chain links TRBV29-1 to TRBJ2-3; TRBD1 is a possible D gene (5 bases). The CDR3 runs 15 residues. From germline, CDR1 is SQVTM and CDR2 ANQGSEA. V lost 4 bases and J 3 bases, leaving 17 bases between the germline ends.